The entry that follows covers one T cell receptor beta chain sequence. It was from about 21,000 to 970,000 sorted cells, with 10%, 30% or 50% RNA, that naive CD8 libraries came. Naive CD8 T cell sorting was performed on the CD8+CD4-CCR7+CD45RA+ phenotype. Previously described methods and listed TCR primers produced bulk TCR libraries. One entry per CDR3 protein, called by TCRdb with MiXCR from the PCR reads. The sample has about 320,000 distinct CDR3 sequences, under 25% seen once. The data belong to a study of molecular identifiers for immune sequencing clone quantification. For the study at large: For replicates, RNA isolated from approximately 20,000 or 98,000 naive CD8 cells was divided into five portions, of which four were sequenced.

The sequencing sample was made of naive CD8+ T cells from blood, with Jurkat cell RNA spiked in. Subset reported: FACS-sorted CD8+CD4-CCR7+CD45RA+ naive T cells. The TCR originated in a human donor in good health. Some libraries in this study had Jurkat cell RNA spiked in.

The CDR3 DNA sequence: TGTGCCAGCAGCTTAGGCTCGGTAGCTGAAGCTTTCTTT. It yields the protein CASSLGSVAEAFF. The chain links TRBV7-8 to TRBJ1-1; no firm D call. Germline CDR1 SGHVS, CDR2 FQNEAQ. The CDR3 contains 13 residues. Trimming removed 1 base from V and 6 bases from J, with 9 bases in between.